This T cell receptor beta chain was sequenced during a study of T cell responses to AZD1222 COVID-19 vaccine. Researchers grouped second doses given at about 4 or about 12 weeks into one pool. Using immunoSEQ multiplex PCR, the repertoire was profiled, and TCRdb retains in-frame clones only, with some absent. Among roughly 150,000 clones, roughly 91% were seen once, and the ten largest hold roughly 6%. The V end was cut by 6 bases, the J end by 2 bases, with 14 bases between. CDR3 size: 16 residues. Germline V CDR1 and CDR2: SGHDN, FVKESK. Points on this clone: Antigen unknown.

Study findings and constraints: Most donors were white British and more were female, and clonal diversity was possibly underestimated.

The chain joins TRBV14 to TRBJ2-6; a possible D gene is TRBD2 (5 bases). The sample here was peripheral blood, taken 28 days after the second AZD1222 dose. The clonotype originates from an adult who received the AZD1222 COVID-19 vaccine. In DNA form, the CDR3 reads TGTGCCAGCAGGCCAAGAGGGCGGACTGGGGCCAACGTCCTGACTTTC. Its translation is CASRPRGRTGANVLTF. Based on the CDR3 plus reference TRBV14 and TRBJ2-6, the full variable domain is EAGVTQFPSHSVIEKGQTVTLRCDPISGHDNLYWYRRVMGKEIKFLLHFVKESKQDESGMPNNRFLAERTGGTYSTLKVQPAELEDSGVYFCASRPRGRTGANVLTFGAGSRLTVL.